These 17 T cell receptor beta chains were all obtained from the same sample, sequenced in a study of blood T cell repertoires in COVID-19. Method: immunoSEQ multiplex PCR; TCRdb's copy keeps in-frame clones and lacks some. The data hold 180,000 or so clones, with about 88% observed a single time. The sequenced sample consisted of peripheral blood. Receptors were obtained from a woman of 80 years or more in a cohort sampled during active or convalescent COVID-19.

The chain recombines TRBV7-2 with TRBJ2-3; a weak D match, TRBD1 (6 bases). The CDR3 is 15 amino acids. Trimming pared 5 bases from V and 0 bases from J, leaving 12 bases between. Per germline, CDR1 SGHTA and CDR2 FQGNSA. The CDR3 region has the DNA TGTGCCAGCAGCCAAACAGGGCTGAGCACAGATACGCAGTATTTT. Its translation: CASSQTGLSTDTQYF.

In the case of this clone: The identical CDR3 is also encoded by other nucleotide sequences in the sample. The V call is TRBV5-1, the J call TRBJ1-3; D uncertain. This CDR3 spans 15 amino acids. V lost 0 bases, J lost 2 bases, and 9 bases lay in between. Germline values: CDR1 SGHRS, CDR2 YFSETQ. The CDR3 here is CASSLGQVTGNTIYF. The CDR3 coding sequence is TGCGCCAGCAGCTTGGGCCAGGTCACTGGAAACACCATATATTTT.

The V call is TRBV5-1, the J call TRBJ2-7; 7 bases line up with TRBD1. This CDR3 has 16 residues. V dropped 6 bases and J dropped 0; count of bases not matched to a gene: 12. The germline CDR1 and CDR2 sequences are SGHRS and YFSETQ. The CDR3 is CASTPLTAGGSYEQYF. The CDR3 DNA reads TGCGCCAGCACTCCCCTCACCGCAGGGGGCTCCTACGAGCAGTACTTC.

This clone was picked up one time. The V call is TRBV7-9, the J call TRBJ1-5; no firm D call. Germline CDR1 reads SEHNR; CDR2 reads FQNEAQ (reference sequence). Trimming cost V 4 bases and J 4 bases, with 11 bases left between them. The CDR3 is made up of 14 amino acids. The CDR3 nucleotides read TGTGCCAGCAGCTCGGGTCTCTCAAATCAGCCCCAGCATTTT. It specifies CASSSGLSNQPQHF.

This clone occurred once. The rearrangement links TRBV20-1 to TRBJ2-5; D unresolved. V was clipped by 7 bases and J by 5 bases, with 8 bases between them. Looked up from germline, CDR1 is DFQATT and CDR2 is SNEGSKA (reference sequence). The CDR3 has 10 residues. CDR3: CSGVFETQYF. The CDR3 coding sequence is TGCAGTGGAGTCTTCGAGACCCAGTACTTC.

The CDR3 sequence: CASSQLKGFTEAFF. The CDR3 DNA reads as TGTGCCAGCAGCCAATTGAAGGGGTTTACTGAAGCTTTCTTT. The V gene is TRBV14, the J gene TRBJ1-1; TRBD1 might be the D (5 bases). The CDR3 contains 14 residues. V lost 2 bases to trimming and J lost 5 bases, with 12 bases between them. Looked up from germline, CDR1 is SGHDN and CDR2 is FVKESK.

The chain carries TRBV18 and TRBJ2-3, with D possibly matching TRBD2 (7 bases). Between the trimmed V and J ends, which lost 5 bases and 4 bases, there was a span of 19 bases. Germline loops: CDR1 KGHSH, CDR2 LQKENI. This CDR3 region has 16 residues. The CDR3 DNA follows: TGTGCCAGCTCAATAGCAGGGGCGGGAGAAGCAGATACGCAGTATTTT. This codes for CASSIAGAGEADTQYF.

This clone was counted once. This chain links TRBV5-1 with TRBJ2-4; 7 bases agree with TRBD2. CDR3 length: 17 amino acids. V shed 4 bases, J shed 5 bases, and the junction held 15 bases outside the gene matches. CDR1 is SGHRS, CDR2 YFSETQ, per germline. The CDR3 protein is CASSGDLIGGSENIQYF. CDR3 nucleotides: TGCGCCAGCAGCGGCGACCTTATCGGGGGGAGCGAAAACATTCAGTACTTC.

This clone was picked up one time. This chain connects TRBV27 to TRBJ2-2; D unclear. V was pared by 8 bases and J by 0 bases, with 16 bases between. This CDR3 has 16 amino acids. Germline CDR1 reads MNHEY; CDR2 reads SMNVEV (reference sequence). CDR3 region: CASRVGLVANTGELFF. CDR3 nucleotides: TGTGCCAGCCGGGTGGGTTTGGTCGCGAACACCGGGGAGCTGTTTTTT.

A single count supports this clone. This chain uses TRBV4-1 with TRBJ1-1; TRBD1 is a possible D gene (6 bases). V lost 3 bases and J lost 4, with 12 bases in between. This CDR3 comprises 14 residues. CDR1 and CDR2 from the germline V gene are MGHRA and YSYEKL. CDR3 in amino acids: CASSQWGGATEAFF. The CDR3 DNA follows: TGCGCCAGCAGCCAGTGGGGGGGGGCCACTGAAGCTTTCTTT.

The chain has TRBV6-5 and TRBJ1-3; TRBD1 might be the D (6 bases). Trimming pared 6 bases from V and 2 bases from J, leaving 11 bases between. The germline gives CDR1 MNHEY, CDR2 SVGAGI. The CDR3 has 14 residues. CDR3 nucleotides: TGTGCCAGCAGGCTACAGGGCGCTGGAAACACCATATATTTT. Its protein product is CASRLQGAGNTIYF.

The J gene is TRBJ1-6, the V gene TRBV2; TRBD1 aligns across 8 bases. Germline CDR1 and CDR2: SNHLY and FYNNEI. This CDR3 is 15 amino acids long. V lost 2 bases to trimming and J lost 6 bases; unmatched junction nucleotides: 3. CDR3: CASSEHGQGNSPLHF. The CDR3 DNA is TGTGCCAGCAGTGAACACGGACAGGGTAATTCACCCCTCCACTTT.

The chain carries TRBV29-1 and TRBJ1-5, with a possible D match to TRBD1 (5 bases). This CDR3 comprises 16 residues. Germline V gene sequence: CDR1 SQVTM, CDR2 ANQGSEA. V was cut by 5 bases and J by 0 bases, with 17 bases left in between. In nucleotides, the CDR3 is TGCAGCGTTACCCGGACACTCGACCATAGCAATCAGCCCCAGCATTTT. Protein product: CSVTRTLDHSNQPQHF.

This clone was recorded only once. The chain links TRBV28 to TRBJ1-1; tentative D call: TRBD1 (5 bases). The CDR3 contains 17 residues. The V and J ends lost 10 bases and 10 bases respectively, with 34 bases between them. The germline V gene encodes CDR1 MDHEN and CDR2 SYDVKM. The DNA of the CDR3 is TGTGCCACCAGAGATGTCAGTTTAGAACTGTTCGGGGGGGGAGCTTTCTTT. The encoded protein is CATRDVSLELFGGGAFF.

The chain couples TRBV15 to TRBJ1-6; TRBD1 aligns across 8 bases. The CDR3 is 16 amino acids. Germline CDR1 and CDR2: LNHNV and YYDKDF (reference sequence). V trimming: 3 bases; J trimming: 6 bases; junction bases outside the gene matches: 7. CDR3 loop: CATSSLRDRLNSPLHF. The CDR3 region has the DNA TGTGCCACCAGCAGCCTCCGGGACAGGCTTAATTCACCCCTCCACTTT.

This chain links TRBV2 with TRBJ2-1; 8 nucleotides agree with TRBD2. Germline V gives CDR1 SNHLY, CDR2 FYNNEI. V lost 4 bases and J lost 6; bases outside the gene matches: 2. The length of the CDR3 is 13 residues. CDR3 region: CASSGGGFNEQFF. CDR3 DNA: TGTGCCAGCAGTGGCGGGGGGTTCAATGAGCAGTTCTTC.

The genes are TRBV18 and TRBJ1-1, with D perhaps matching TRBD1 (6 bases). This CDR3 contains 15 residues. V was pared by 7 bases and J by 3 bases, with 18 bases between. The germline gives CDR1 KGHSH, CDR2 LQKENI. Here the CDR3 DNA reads TGTGCCAGCTTCAACAGGGCAATCGCGGACACTGAAGCTTTCTTT. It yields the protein CASFNRAIADTEAFF.